A single sample is the source of the 22 T cell receptor beta chains below, sequenced in a study of T cell responses to AZD1222 COVID-19 vaccine. Using immunoSEQ multiplex PCR, the repertoire was profiled, and TCRdb retains in-frame clones only, with some absent. The table lists some 130,000 clones, 80% to 90% of them singletons. Material: peripheral blood, obtained 28 days after the second AZD1222 dose. These TCRs come from an adult who received the AZD1222 COVID-19 vaccine.

The chain recombines TRBV5-6 with TRBJ1-1; possibly TRBD1 for D (5 bases). V was pared by 0 bases and J by 6 bases, with 12 bases between. The CDR3 loop spans 14 amino acids. The germline V gene encodes CDR1 SGHDT and CDR2 YYEEEE. CDR3 in amino acids: CASSLDGAPPEAFF. CDR3 coding DNA: TGTGCCAGCAGCTTGGATGGGGCCCCCCCTGAAGCTTTCTTT.

The CDR3 protein is CASSQTVNTEAFF. The CDR3 region has the DNA TGCGCCAGCAGCCAGACAGTGAACACTGAAGCTTTCTTT. The chain employs TRBV5-1 and TRBJ1-1; a weak D match, TRBD1 (5 bases). V was cut by 4 bases and J by 0 bases, with 7 bases left in between. In germline, CDR1 is SGHRS, CDR2 YFSETQ. This CDR3 has 13 residues.

The V gene is TRBV30, the J gene TRBJ1-5; D may be TRBD1 (5 bases). V was clipped by 3 bases and J by 3 bases, with 9 bases between them. Germline V gene lookup returns CDR1 GTSNPN and CDR2 SVGIG (reference sequence). There are 13 residues in the CDR3. CDR3 in amino acids: CAWSQGDNQPQHF. The CDR3 region has the DNA TGTGCCTGGAGCCAGGGTGACAATCAGCCCCAGCATTTT.

This chain links TRBV19 with TRBJ2-3; D unclear. The CDR3 length is 14 residues. Trimming removed 7 bases from V and 2 bases from J, with 13 bases in between. Germline CDR1 and CDR2: LNHDA and SQIVND (reference sequence). The CDR3 DNA follows: TGTGCCAGTATGAAGAGCAGGCCCACAGATACGCAGTATTTT. This codes for CASMKSRPTDTQYF.

The rearrangement uses TRBV12-3 or TRBV12-4 and TRBJ1-1, with D perhaps TRBD1 (6 bases). The CDR3 length is 13 residues. V lost 5 bases, J lost 6 bases, and 13 bases lay in between. This chain's CDR3 is CASSLHRDPEAFF. CDR3 coding DNA: TGTGCCAGCAGTCTTCACAGGGACCCTGAAGCTTTCTTT.

The chain carries TRBV7-3 and TRBJ1-1; no firm D call. CDR3 size: 12 residues. Germline V gene data show CDR1 as SGHTA and CDR2 as FQGTGA. Trimming removed 8 bases at V and 1 base at J, with 8 bases between. CDR3 nucleotides: TGTGCCAGCGGACGGACGAACACTGAAGCTTTCTTT. It is translated as CASGRTNTEAFF.

This rearrangement joins TRBV4-2 to TRBJ2-1; TRBD2 agrees at 13 bases. The CDR3 is 20 residues long. V dropped 2 bases and J dropped 0; count of bases not matched to a gene: 10. Germline V gives CDR1 LGHNA, CDR2 YNFKEQ. CDR3 nucleotide sequence: TGTGCCAGCAGCCAAATTCAGGGACTAGCGGGGTATAGCTCCTACAATGAGCAGTTCTTC. Protein sequence: CASSQIQGLAGYSSYNEQFF.

J is TRBJ2-7 and V is TRBV15, with D perhaps matching TRBD1 or TRBD2 (6 bases each). Germline CDR1 LNHNV, CDR2 YYDKDF (reference sequence). The CDR3 spans 16 residues. With 3 bases removed from V and 3 bases from J, the gap between germline ends came to 18 bases. This chain's CDR3 is CATSRSRGGTLYEQYF. In DNA form, the CDR3 reads TGTGCCACCAGCAGGTCCCGAGGGGGGACCCTCTACGAGCAGTACTTC.

The CDR3 coding sequence is TGCAGCGTTAAACGGATACTAGCCAAAAACATTCAGTACTTC. This encodes CSVKRILAKNIQYF. The chain carries TRBV29-1 and TRBJ2-4; D not resolved. The germline V and J ends were trimmed by 5 bases and 0 bases, with 11 bases remaining between them. The germline CDR1 and CDR2 sequences are SQVTM and ANQGSEA. CDR3 length: 14 residues.

The chain has TRBV23-1 and TRBJ1-5, with TRBD1 as a possible D gene (6 bases). TRBV23-1 is given ORF status, its function remaining uncertain. V was pared by 10 bases and J by 2 bases, with 15 bases between. The CDR3 length is 14 residues. The CDR3 bases are TGCGCCAACCGCGGGGGGCGAGGCAATCAGCCCCAGCATTTT. This gives the protein CANRGGRGNQPQHF.

This clone has a single count. The J gene is TRBJ2-3, the V gene TRBV18, with 10 bases identical to TRBD2. Germline CDR1 KGHSH, CDR2 LQKENI. The V gene end was trimmed by 1 base and the J gene end by 2 bases; junction bases not matched to a gene: 6. The CDR3 totals 17 residues. The CDR3 loop is CASSPLPTSGSTDTQYF. CDR3 DNA: TGTGCCAGCTCACCACTCCCGACTAGCGGGTCCACAGATACGCAGTATTTT.

This clone was recorded only once. This chain uses TRBV3-1 (or the pseudogene TRBV3-2) with TRBJ1-6; D possibly corresponds to TRBD1 (5 bases). Looked up from germline, CDR1 is LGHDT and CDR2 is YNNKEL (reference sequence). CDR3 length: 18 residues. V was trimmed by 0 bases and J by 1 base, leaving 13 bases between them. The CDR3 DNA sequence: TGTGCCAGCAGCCAAGAAGGGCAGGGTGGGTCCTATAATTCACCCCTCCACTTT. Its protein product is CASSQEGQGGSYNSPLHF.

The chain couples TRBV6-5 to TRBJ2-4, with 9 bases identical to TRBD2. The CDR3 totals 13 residues. V trimming: 6 bases; J trimming: 12 bases; junction bases outside the gene matches: 9. Germline values: CDR1 MNHEY, CDR2 SVGAGI. The CDR3 nucleotides read TGTGCCAGCAGAGATCAAGCGGGAGGAACTCAGTACTTC. Translating gives CASRDQAGGTQYF.

The chain is built from TRBV10-2 and TRBJ2-5; D remains unclear. V was cut by 6 bases and J by 2 bases, with 7 bases left in between. The CDR3 consists of 12 residues. CDR1 and CDR2 (germline): WSHSY, SAAADI. CDR3: CASRRSQETQYF. The CDR3 bases are TGCGCCAGCAGACGCTCTCAAGAGACCCAGTACTTC.

The chain carries TRBV5-1 and TRBJ1-1; no definite D call. The V gene's germline CDR1 is SGHRS and CDR2 YFSETQ. V was trimmed by 4 bases and J by 1 base, leaving 8 bases between them. The CDR3 runs to 13 residues. CDR3 amino acids: CASSAGSNTEAFF. Here the CDR3 DNA reads TGCGCCAGCAGCGCAGGATCGAACACTGAAGCTTTCTTT.

This chain joins TRBV5-4 and TRBJ1-1; 7 nucleotides agree with TRBD1. The trim removed 0 bases at V and 4 bases at J, leaving 6 bases unmatched. CDR1 and CDR2 from the germline V gene are SGHNT and YYREEE (reference sequence). The CDR3 is 15 residues long. CDR3 loop: CASSLEGAGGTEAFF. In DNA, the CDR3 is TGTGCCAGCAGCTTGGAGGGGGCCGGTGGCACTGAAGCTTTCTTT.

The chain is built from TRBV5-1 and TRBJ2-7; 10 bases fit TRBD2. CDR3 length: 18 residues. The V and J ends lost 0 bases and 2 bases, in that order; junction bases with no gene match: 11. CDR1 SGHRS and CDR2 YFSETQ come from the germline V gene. The DNA for the CDR3 is TGCGCCAGCAGCTTGGGGCTAGCGGGAGAAGCAGGGGCCTACGAGCAGTACTTC. Translation: CASSLGLAGEAGAYEQYF. The full variable domain, rest sourced from reference TRBV5-1 and TRBJ2-7, is KAGVTQTPRYLIKTRGQQVTLSCSPISGHRSVSWYQQTPGQGLQFLFEYFSETQRNKGNFPGRFSGRQFSNSRSEMNVSTLELGDSALYLCASSLGLAGEAGAYEQYFGPGTRLTVT.

The chain recombines TRBV18 with TRBJ1-2; a weak D match, TRBD1 (5 bases). Trimming removed 0 bases at V and 5 bases at J, with 13 bases between. CDR1 is KGHSH, CDR2 LQKENI, per germline. CDR3 size: 15 residues. This CDR3 reads CASSPPGATAYGYTF. Here the CDR3 DNA reads TGTGCCAGCTCACCACCGGGTGCGACAGCGTATGGCTACACCTTC. The full variable domain, in which reference TRBV18 and TRBJ1-2 provide the parts outside the CDR3, is NAGVMQNPRHLVRRRGQEARLRCSPMKGHSHVYWYRQLPEEGLKFMVYLQKENIIDESGMPKERFSAEFPKEGPSILRIQQVVRGDSAAYFCASSPPGATAYGYTFGSGTRLTVV.

The chain couples TRBV10-1 to TRBJ1-6; D gene ambiguous. This CDR3 has 16 residues. CDR1 is WNHNN, CDR2 SYGVQD, per germline (reference sequence). Trimming removed 8 bases from V and 0 bases from J, with 14 bases in between. CDR3 DNA: TGCGCCAGCCCCAAAATCCGCTTCTCCTATAATTCACCCCTCCACTTT. Translation: CASPKIRFSYNSPLHF.

The rearrangement links TRBV6-5 to TRBJ1-1, with a weak D call TRBD1 (6 bases). From germline, CDR1 is MNHEY and CDR2 SVGAGI. The CDR3 totals 13 residues. Between the trimmed V and J ends, which lost 4 bases and 6 bases, there was a span of 12 bases. The CDR3 DNA reads TGTGCCAGCAGTTTTGTGGGGGCCGCTGAAGCTTTCTTT. It specifies CASSFVGAAEAFF.

The chain joins TRBV15 to TRBJ1-2, with D tentatively TRBD1 (5 bases). Trimming removed 0 bases at V and 4 bases at J, with 9 bases between. There are 14 residues in the CDR3. CDR1 and CDR2 from the germline V gene are LNHNV and YYDKDF (reference sequence). CDR3 nucleotides: TGTGCCACCAGCAGAGATGTAGGGGCCTATGGCTACACCTTC. Its translation is CATSRDVGAYGYTF.

The genes are TRBV6-5 and TRBJ2-7; tentatively, D is TRBD2 (5 bases). CDR3 length: 14 amino acids. Germline CDR1 MNHEY, CDR2 SVGAGI. Trimming took off 2 bases at V and 2 bases at J, with 10 bases between the two ends. In nucleotides, the CDR3 is TGTGCCAGCAGTTACAAGCTAGCAGCCTACGAGCAGTACTTC. Translated, it gives CASSYKLAAYEQYF.